This T cell receptor beta chain was profiled in a study of blood T cell repertoires in COVID-19. Here immunoSEQ multiplex PCR was the method, and the copy in TCRdb shows in-frame clones only, minus some. Altogether 150,000 to 200,000 clones are present, around four fifths being singletons, with the ten largest covering about 3.5%. Germline V gene lookup returns CDR1 SGHRS and CDR2 YFSETQ. There are 18 residues in the CDR3. V was clipped by 0 bases and J by 8 bases; unmatched bases: 16. Sequenced input: PBMCs or T cells enriched from blood (not recorded which). This TCR was recovered from a woman aged 50 to 60 in a cohort exposed to, infected with or recovered from COVID-19 (not recorded which). The V and J genes are TRBV5-1 and TRBJ2-1; 8 bases are shared with TRBD2. DNA for the CDR3: TGCGCCAGCAGCTTGGGGGATAGCGGGACCCCCTTAAGGGATGAGCAGTTCTTC. Amino acids: CASSLGDSGTPLRDEQFF.